This T cell receptor (beta chain) was profiled in a study of regulatory T cells in long-lasting Graves disease. Ten or more counts support this clonotype. The time point was: newly diagnosed GD, antithyroid drugs for less than 3 months. The authors made the TCR library using RNA they extracted from PBMCs. In Xi'an, China, an endocrinology department was the source of patients. V shed 0 bases and J shed 6 bases, with 11 bases lying between them. Germline V CDR1 and CDR2: MNHEY, SVGEGT. The CDR3 extends over 14 amino acids. Sequencing libraries for TCR beta were prepared with iRepertoire HTBI primers and Arm-PCR of CDR3 regions. TCRdb called the multiplex PCR reads again in MiXCR, with one record for every CDR3 protein. The data contain about 430,000 distinct CDR3 sequences, approximately 15% of them seen just once; the ten biggest clones take up about 7.8%. These data were also reused for a study on T cells in Graves' hyperthyroidism and ophthalmopathy. According to that study: Stable hyperthyroidism: no ophthalmopathy progression over 18 months of follow-up. Uncontrolled infection, other autoimmune disease, pregnancy or lactation led to exclusion. Thyroid ultrasound, orbital computed tomography, clinical symptoms, and serum thyroxine and TRAb underpinned diagnoses.

This material consisted of peripheral blood mononuclear cells (PBMCs), taken at new diagnosis, from a patient treated with antithyroid drugs. V and J are TRBV6-2 or TRBV6-3 and TRBJ1-2; no firm D call. The sequence came from a woman in her 40s with Graves disease. CDR3 sequence: CASSYSASFHGYTF. CDR3 nucleotides: TGTGCCAGCAGTTACTCGGCATCTTTCCATGGCTACACCTTC.